The sequence of this TCR beta chain was determined in a study of vaccination and CD4 T cells after COVID-19. This CDR3 is built from 17 residues. V was cut by 2 bases and J by 5 bases, with 21 bases left in between. Germline V gene sequence: CDR1 MGHRA, CDR2 YSYEKL. Treatment given: roughly nine-day PBMC culture with coronavirus spike peptide pools or control peptides (ViraFEST assay). With respect to this clonotype: Its target is not known.

The Oncomine TCR Beta short-read assay sequenced DNA from cultured CD4+ T cells. TCRdb ran MiXCR on the PCR reads and lists one entry per CDR3 protein. The repertoire holds approximately 2,300 distinct CDR3 sequences, with around 26% as singletons. The sequencing here drew on CD4+ T cells from blood, cultured in vitro, taken after SARS-CoV-2 vaccination. The V and J genes are TRBV4-1 and TRBJ2-5; D may correspond to TRBD1 or TRBD2 (5 bases each). This clonotype was sampled from a human donor who had recovered from COVID-19. CDR3 DNA: TGCGCCAGCAGCCAAAGCCCGGGACCCCTTTCGACGGAGACCCAGTACTTC. Translated, it gives CASSQSPGPLSTETQYF.